The T cell receptor (beta chain) described here comes from a study of T-cell reconstitution after alpha-beta-depleted transplantation in children. V dropped 0 bases and J dropped 9 bases, with 12 bases sitting between them. This CDR3 comprises 14 residues. Germline V gives CDR1 LGHNA, CDR2 YNFKEQ. As it was prepared, the TCRbeta library received unique molecular identifiers. TCRdb re-analysed the PCR reads in MiXCR, keeping a single row per CDR3 protein. The sample lists about 400,000 distinct CDR3 sequences; 10% to 15% were seen once. Specimen: PBMCs, collected from the stem cell graft. The TCR was taken from a human donor who donated a stem cell graft to a child with Fanconi anemia. This rearrangement joins TRBV4-2 to TRBJ2-1, with D perhaps assigned TRBD1 or TRBD2 (5 bases each). The CDR3 region is CASSQDLGVSEQFF. In nucleotides, the CDR3 is TGTGCCAGCAGCCAAGACTTGGGGGTTTCTGAGCAGTTCTTC.